This T cell receptor (beta chain) is drawn from a study of T cells in Graves' hyperthyroidism and ophthalmopathy (dated by TCRdb to 2018 to 2020). Background on the whole study: Peripheral blood samples were taken at the time of initial diagnosis, prior to any treatment. To identify TCR V-J signatures that set the groups apart, the researchers used a discovery cohort of 100 patients, made up of roughly 45 with Graves' ophthalmopathy and about 59 with stable Graves' hyperthyroidism. Prospective prediction of ophthalmopathy was tested in an independent validation cohort consisting of 18 to 20 hyperthyroidism patients and more than 15 patients who later progressed to ophthalmopathy. The 80 to 100 discovery patients were randomly divided into training and test sets at a 7:3 ratio. The study also compared thyroid tissue and blood T-cell repertoires from about 6 Graves' hyperthyroidism patients. Once sampling was done, hyperthyroidism patients were given methimazole at a starting dose of 30 mg daily, whereas ophthalmopathy patients were given high-dose intravenous methylprednisolone. According to the paper, TCR Vbeta CDR3 sequencing was carried out on 135 peripheral blood samples, which came from fewer than 50 ophthalmopathy, approximately 72 hyperthyroidism and some 17 progressor patients. Study-wide conclusions, independent of this receptor: In validation, progression to ophthalmopathy was predicted by the model with approximately 67% sensitivity and roughly 72% specificity, a median of approximately 6.5 months before onset. No statistical method was used to fix the sample size in advance, and group allocation was not hidden from the investigators. Ophthalmopathy was separated from stable hyperthyroidism by a 13 V-J signature model, with about 88% sensitivity and about 84% specificity obtained in cross-validation and 80%/75% obtained in testing. Most expanded thyroid clonotypes (frequency above 0.001) were also detected in blood, suggesting blood repertoires may reflect thyroid immune responses.

Ophthalmopathy patients had moderately to severely active disease, Clinical Activity Score of at least 3, NOSPECS grade of at least 4, and duration under 3 months. Exclusion was applied to patients with uncontrolled infections, other autoimmune diseases, pregnancy or lactation. Diagnoses were established on the basis of clinical symptoms, serum thyroxine and TRAb, thyroid ultrasound, and orbital computed tomography. PBMCs were separated from 10 ml of fresh peripheral blood using Ficoll-Paque density gradient centrifugation. Trizol reagent was used to extract total RNA, and RNA quality was then checked on an Agilent 2100 Bioanalyzer. Reading from cysteine to phenylalanine, the CDR3 counts 17 amino acids. The kept DNA is CDR3 alone, 51 bases in frame from the first base. Cut back by 3 bases and 0 bases, the V and J ends lie 15 bases apart. The germline V gene (reference sequence) sets CDR1 to LGHDT and CDR2 to YNNKEL.

The TCR beta CDR3 regions were amplified from the RNA transcripts. The first round of RT-PCR for the TCR CDR3 was performed with the HTBI primer set and the Qiagen OneStep RT-PCR kit. Libraries were constructed in a second round of multiplex PCR, after which size selection and purification were carried out. Sequencing of the libraries was done on an Illumina HiSeq2000 using paired-end 100 bp reads. From the authors' description of their analysis: SOAPnuke was used to process the raw data, removing reads that contained adapters or uncalled bases, had a mean Phred below 15, or lacked an exact match to the constant primer or identifier. High-quality paired reads were merged with COPE v1.2.5, and unique nucleotide sequences were defined as clonotypes. MiTCR v1.1 was used to align clonotypes to the IMGT TRBV, TRBD and TRBJ reference segments. Analysis was restricted to V-J combinations with a frequency above 0.0001, which covered 98% to 99.2% of repertoires. The TCS score was defined as the ratio of F50 (clonal expansion) to E x V (chaos), calculated using BLOSUM62-based TCRdist between CDR3 peptides within each V-J. Welch's t-statistics and random forest reduced roughly 530 V-J features to some 14, which were used in a naive Bayes classifier (R e1071). TCRdb reworked the public reads: Q25 trimming with fastp, MiXCR clone assembly, productive beta chains retained. Rows matching on CDR3 protein sequence are summarized as one entry with the most common DNA and genes. The V and J calls and clone size come from TCRdb's table, not from the authors' own analysis. Across this sample there are 300,000 to 450,000 distinct CDR3 sequences, with less than 20% seen only once. The ten largest clones capture around 40% of the sample.

In its sample, this clonotype was seen many times. No cognate antigen has been identified for it. Base qualities were left out, and no much larger clone turns up one base away. The sequence is built from TRBV3-1 and TRBJ2-4; the best D guess is TRBD2, with 6 bases matching. The sequenced material came from blood. This TCR was sampled from a man younger than 35 with Graves' ophthalmopathy. CDR3 region: CASSHSLGGLAKNIQYF. The DNA reads as follows: TGTGCCAGCAGCCACTCCCTTGGGGGACTAGCCAAAAACATTCAGTACTTC.